These 17 T cell receptor beta chains originate from one sample sequenced in a study of regulatory and conventional T cells in RAG deficiency. Repertoires were generated with immunoSEQ multiplex PCR, while TCRdb's copy carries only in-frame clones and drops some. Among roughly 10,000 clones listed, 90% to 95% were seen once. Conventional CD4+ T cells were sorted from blood as CD25-low CD127-high cells. The specimen sequenced was CD4+ effector T cells sorted from blood. The receptors originated from a human donor with RAG deficiency presenting as severe combined immunodeficiency.

This chain joins TRBV5-4 and TRBJ2-6; unclear D gene. Germline V gene data show CDR1 as SGHNT and CDR2 as YYREEE (reference sequence). V shed 1 base and J shed 2 bases, with 7 bases lying between them. This CDR3 is built from 15 residues. The CDR3 protein is CASSLLVPGANVLTF. CDR3 DNA sequence: TGTGCCAGCAGCTTGCTCGTTCCTGGGGCCAACGTCCTGACTTTC. Full variable domain (outside the CDR3, taken from reference TRBV5-4 and TRBJ2-6): ETGVTQSPTHLIKTRGQQVTLRCSSQSGHNTVSWYQQALGQGPQFIFQYYREEENGRGNFPPRFSGLQFPNYSSELNVNALELDDSALYLCASSLLVPGANVLTFGAGSRLTVL.

The J gene is TRBJ2-5, the V gene TRBV5-1, with D tentatively TRBD1 (5 bases). Trimming shortened V by 2 bases and J by 2 bases, and 16 bases separated the two germline ends. This CDR3 is 16 amino acids long. CDR1 and CDR2 from the germline V gene are SGHRS and YFSETQ. The CDR3 sequence: CASSLSLTGLQETQYF. The DNA for the CDR3 is TGCGCCAGCAGCTTAAGTTTAACAGGCTTGCAAGAGACCCAGTACTTC.

The chain is built from TRBV5-1 and TRBJ2-2; 9 bases align to TRBD1. V dropped 4 bases and J dropped 2; count of bases not matched to a gene: 6. Germline CDR1 SGHRS, CDR2 YFSETQ. There are 16 residues in the CDR3. The DNA of the CDR3 is TGCGCCAGCAGCCGGAGGGACAGGGCTAACACCGGGGAGCTGTTTTTT. Amino acid sequence: CASSRRDRANTGELFF.

This sequence joins TRBV19 and TRBJ1-1, with TRBD1 matching over 7 bases. CDR3 length equals 13 residues. V was clipped by 6 bases and J by 0 bases; unmatched bases: 1. Germline V lookup: CDR1 LNHDA, CDR2 SQIVND (reference sequence). The CDR3 here is CASRDRLNTEAFF. As DNA, the CDR3 is TGTGCCAGTAGGGACAGGCTGAACACTGAAGCTTTCTTT.

This chain joins TRBV14 and TRBJ2-7; D uncertain. Trimming took 3 bases from V and 3 from J, leaving 9 bases between them. Per the germline V gene, CDR1 is SGHDN and CDR2 is FVKESK. This CDR3 region has 13 residues. CDR3 bases: TGTGCCAGCAGCCAGGGGTGGGACTACGAGCAGTACTTC. Translated: CASSQGWDYEQYF. Filled out from reference TRBV14 and TRBJ2-7, the complete variable domain reads EAGVTQFPSHSVIEKGQTVTLRCDPISGHDNLYWYRRVMGKEIKFLLHFVKESKQDESGMPNNRFLAERTGGTYSTLKVQPAELEDSGVYFCASSQGWDYEQYFGPGTRLTVT.

The chain uses TRBV5-1 and TRBJ2-7; unclear D gene. The CDR3 totals 15 residues. The ends were cut back, 0 bases at V and 0 bases at J, with 10 bases in the middle. The germline CDR1 and CDR2 sequences are SGHRS and YFSETQ. CDR3 coding DNA: TGCGCCAGCAGCTTGGAGGCAGTCGACTCCTACGAGCAGTACTTC. It specifies CASSLEAVDSYEQYF.

The rearrangement uses TRBV15 and TRBJ2-2; 10 positions agree with TRBD1. The trim removed 1 base at V and 4 bases at J, leaving 0 bases unmatched. From germline, CDR1 is LNHNV and CDR2 YYDKDF (reference sequence). This CDR3 is built from 15 residues. CDR3 region: CATSRGTGGTGELFF. The CDR3 region has the DNA TGTGCCACCAGCAGAGGGACAGGGGGCACCGGGGAGCTGTTTTTT.

The V call is TRBV15, the J call TRBJ1-1, with D perhaps TRBD1 (6 bases). The CDR3 contains 21 residues. Germline V gives CDR1 LNHNV, CDR2 YYDKDF (reference sequence). V lost 1 base and J 2 bases, leaving 29 bases between the germline ends. The DNA of the CDR3 is TGTGCCACCAGCAGAGGTAGGCGTCTATTGCCCGTACAGGGTAGAAACACTGAAGCTTTCTTT. Its translation: CATSRGRRLLPVQGRNTEAFF.

The chain links TRBV5-1 to TRBJ2-5, with D perhaps matching TRBD1 (5 bases). Looked up from germline, CDR1 is SGHRS and CDR2 is YFSETQ. CDR3 length equals 12 residues. Trimming shortened V by 3 bases and J by 2 bases, and 5 bases separated the two germline ends. CDR3 region: CASSSGQETQYF. Written as DNA, the CDR3 is TGCGCCAGCAGCTCAGGGCAAGAGACCCAGTACTTC. Combining the CDR3 with reference TRBV5-1 and TRBJ2-5 gives the whole variable domain KAGVTQTPRYLIKTRGQQVTLSCSPISGHRSVSWYQQTPGQGLQFLFEYFSETQRNKGNFPGRFSGRQFSNSRSEMNVSTLELGDSALYLCASSSGQETQYFGPGTRLLVL.

This clone was seen more than once but under ten times. The chain couples TRBV19 to TRBJ1-1; maybe TRBD1 (5 bases). CDR3 length: 14 residues. The V gene lost 7 bases and the J gene lost 2 bases, with 14 bases spanning the gap. CDR1 and CDR2 from the germline V gene are LNHDA and SQIVND (reference sequence). For the CDR3, the DNA is TGTGCCAGTAAGAGGGGTGCCTCTAACACTGAAGCTTTCTTT. Translation: CASKRGASNTEAFF. Variable domain in full (rest from reference TRBV19 and TRBJ1-1): DGGITQSPKYLFRKEGQNVTLSCEQNLNHDAMYWYRQDPGQGLRLIYYSQIVNDFQKGDIAEGYSVSREKKESFPLTVTSAQKNPTAFYLCASKRGASNTEAFFGQGTRLTVV.

The V and J genes are TRBV20-1 and TRBJ1-2, with a tentative D call TRBD1 (6 bases). Germline-derived CDR1 and CDR2 are DFQATT and SNEGSKA (reference sequence). Trimming stripped 5 bases from V and 4 bases from J, with 8 bases between. The CDR3 is 11 amino acids. CDR3 loop: CSADRFYGYTF. CDR3 coding DNA: TGCAGTGCTGACAGGTTCTATGGCTACACCTTC.

The chain has TRBV4-3 and TRBJ2-2; D gene ambiguous. This CDR3 contains 14 residues. Per germline, CDR1 LGHNA and CDR2 YSLEER. The ends were cut back, 2 bases at V and 5 bases at J, with 9 bases in the middle. CDR3 sequence (DNA): TGCGCCAGCAGCCAACAGGTCGGGACCGGGGAGCTGTTTTTT. Protein product: CASSQQVGTGELFF.

V gene TRBV7-9 combines with J gene TRBJ2-5; 7 bases are shared with TRBD1. With 1 base clipped from V and 6 bases from J, the junction kept 5 bases outside the gene matches. The CDR3 is made up of 14 amino acids. Germline values: CDR1 SEHNR, CDR2 FQNEAQ (reference sequence). CDR3 in amino acids: CASSLGTGFQTQYF. CDR3 coding DNA: TGTGCCAGCAGCTTAGGGACAGGCTTTCAGACCCAGTACTTC.

V is TRBV7-3 and J is TRBJ2-3, with D tentatively TRBD1 (6 bases). The CDR3 loop spans 14 amino acids. Trimming took 4 bases from V and 2 from J, leaving 10 bases between them. From germline, CDR1 is SGHTA and CDR2 FQGTGA. The CDR3 region is CASSSGTYTDTQYF. The CDR3 region has the DNA TGTGCCAGCAGCTCCGGGACATACACAGATACGCAGTATTTT.

The sample holds a few counts of this clone. V and J are TRBV7-8 and TRBJ1-5; 11 nucleotides line up with TRBD1. V lost 5 bases, J lost 7 bases, and 7 bases stayed unmatched. The CDR3 has 15 amino acids. The germline V gene encodes CDR1 SGHVS and CDR2 FQNEAQ. CDR3 sequence: CASSLGTGGWQPQHF. In nucleotides, the CDR3 is TGTGCCAGCAGCCTTGGGACAGGGGGTTGGCAGCCCCAGCATTTT.

The V gene is TRBV2, the J gene TRBJ2-2; TRBD1 aligns across 11 bases. The V gene end was trimmed by 4 bases and the J gene end by 5 bases; junction bases not matched to a gene: 3. This CDR3 is 15 amino acids long. The germline V gene encodes CDR1 SNHLY and CDR2 FYNNEI. The CDR3 here is CASSAGQGGTGELFF. In DNA, the CDR3 is TGTGCCAGCAGTGCGGGACAGGGGGGGACCGGGGAGCTGTTTTTT.

This clone was seen a single time. The chain links TRBV7-2 to TRBJ2-2, with D possibly matching TRBD1 (6 bases). The V end was cut by 5 bases, the J end by 3 bases, with 10 bases between. The CDR3 extends over 14 amino acids. In germline, CDR1 is SGHTA, CDR2 FQGNSA. CDR3 bases: TGTGCCAGCAGCACGGACAGATACACCGGGGAGCTGTTTTTT. It codes for CASSTDRYTGELFF.